This T cell receptor (beta chain) originates from a study of human T cells and chemical hapten exposure. TCRdb reanalysed the RACE reads using MiXCR and keeps one entry per CDR3 protein. Seen here are about 82,000 distinct CDR3 sequences, 13% observed once, and the top ten hold more than 4.5%. The time point here: patch test 3, about 24 weeks after DPC sensitization. Treatment defined: therapeutic diphenylcyclopropenone sensitization with weekly scalp DPC. Regarding the study as a whole: Patch test score was positively correlated with the counts of PT1 expanded TCRs.

This CDR3 has 15 amino acids. V shed 5 bases and J 2 bases; nucleotides not matched to a gene: 11. Germline V gene sequence: CDR1 DFQATT, CDR2 SNEGSKA (reference sequence). In its sample, this clonotype was seen a few times. Antigen: not known. This TCR was recovered from a woman between 50 and 59 years old with alopecia areata. Some clones in this sample may be carry-over from other donors' samples. Here the sequenced sample was whole blood, taken in connection with sensitization to the hapten diphenylcyclopropenone (DPC). V usage is TRBV20-1 and J usage is TRBJ2-5, with 7 bases aligning to TRBD2. This CDR3 reads CSAPNQWGGQETQYF. The CDR3 bases are TGCAGTGCTCCGAATCAGTGGGGGGGGCAAGAGACCCAGTACTTC.